Below are 23 T cell receptor beta chains sequenced from a single sample in a study of beta chain features in type 1 diabetes listed by TCRdb under 2018. Overall study results and their limits: In all four CD4+ subsets, TCRB CDR3 length was moderately but significantly shorter in type 1 diabetes patients.

The library was made by the immunoSEQ multiplex PCR assay. The entire isolated RNA was reverse transcribed using the High Capacity cDNA Reverse Transcription Kit, and thus expressed TCRB transcripts were sequenced. As stored in TCRdb, this immuneACCESS dataset retains in-frame rearrangements with V and J assigned. A fraction of the clones does not appear; measured against another copy, unresolved V genes explain less than half of the discrepancy, and the remainder lacks a known reason. The sample includes more than 550,000 clones, with over 11% observed a single time. Roughly 0.04% of the sample lies in the top ten. These receptors have no known antigen. Sample: naive CD4+ T cells from blood. The meaning of the sample's cell subset or site label: true naive CD4+ T cells. These receptors were taken from a man aged 18 to 30 with type 1 diabetes.

J is TRBJ2-3 and V is TRBV27; TRBD2 agrees at 13 bases. CDR1 MNHEY and CDR2 SMNVEV come from the germline V gene (reference sequence). The V segment lost 5 bases and the J segment 2 bases; nucleotides outside the gene matches: 13. CDR3 length equals 19 residues. As DNA, the CDR3 is TGTGCCAGCAGTCTCCGTTTGACTAGCGGGGGGTCTCTCACAGATACGCAGTATTTT. Translating it yields CASSLRLTSGGSLTDTQYF.

V usage is TRBV9 and J usage is TRBJ2-2; 11 positions agree with TRBD2. V lost 2 bases, J lost 0 bases, and 9 bases stayed unmatched. Germline V gene data show CDR1 as SGDLS and CDR2 as YYNGEE. The CDR3 covers 19 residues. CDR3 in amino acids: CASSVSLAGGLSNTGELFF. The CDR3 DNA is TGTGCCAGCAGCGTTTCCCTAGCGGGGGGTCTATCGAACACCGGGGAGCTGTTTTTT.

The chain couples TRBV9 to TRBJ2-2; 12 nucleotides agree with TRBD2. J was trimmed by 6 bases and V by 3 bases; bases with no gene match: 3. The CDR3 has 15 amino acids. CDR1 and CDR2 from the germline V gene are SGDLS and YYNGEE. This chain's CDR3 is CASSASGGAPGELFF. The CDR3 DNA is TGTGCCAGCAGCGCTAGCGGGGGGGCCCCCGGGGAGCTGTTTTTT. Full variable domain (missing parts from reference TRBV9 and TRBJ2-2): DSGVTQTPKHLITATGQRVTLRCSPRSGDLSVYWYQQSLDQGLQFLIQYYNGEERAKGNILERFSAQQFPDLHSELNLSSLELGDSALYFCASSASGGAPGELFFGEGSRLTVL.

This clone was observed a handful of times. The J gene is TRBJ2-4, the V gene TRBV28, with a possible D match to TRBD2 (6 bases). The CDR3 consists of 16 residues. V was pared by 6 bases and J by 0 bases, with 15 bases between. CDR1 MDHEN and CDR2 SYDVKM come from the germline V gene. The chain's CDR3 is CASSLDYTLAKNIQYF. In DNA form, the CDR3 reads TGTGCCAGCAGCCTGGACTATACACTAGCCAAAAACATTCAGTACTTC.

The chain couples TRBV6-7 to TRBJ1-2; D unclear. TRBV6-7 is reported as an ORF; its role is uncertain. This CDR3 comprises 13 residues. V was trimmed by 6 bases and J by 6 bases, leaving 14 bases between them. CDR3: CASSPERIHGYTF. The CDR3 DNA is TGTGCCAGCAGCCCCGAGCGCATCCATGGCTACACCTTC.

The chain has TRBV18 and TRBJ1-2; D is possibly TRBD1 (6 bases). Germline values: CDR1 KGHSH, CDR2 LQKENI. The CDR3 has 14 amino acids. Deletions cut 1 base from V and 4 bases from J, with 10 bases between. The CDR3 here is CASSPLVTGYGYTF. CDR3 nucleotides: TGTGCCAGCTCACCACTGGTGACAGGCTATGGCTACACCTTC.

This clone was seen a few times. Other DNA sequences within the sample encode an identical CDR3. The rearrangement joins TRBV28 to TRBJ1-2; D gene uncertain. V lost 2 bases to trimming and J lost 3 bases, with 4 bases between them. CDR1 and CDR2 from the germline V gene are MDHEN and SYDVKM. The CDR3 totals 12 residues. CDR3 bases: TGTGCCAGCAGTTTAAGGGACTATGGCTACACCTTC. Its protein is CASSLRDYGYTF.

This clone was counted between two and nine times. CDR3 region: CATLQGGDQPQHF. CDR3 in DNA: TGTGCCACACTCCAGGGGGGGGATCAGCCCCAGCATTTT. V usage is TRBV10-3 and J usage is TRBJ1-5; 7 bases are a match to TRBD1. V shed 10 bases and J 5 bases; nucleotides not matched to a gene: 8. The germline CDR1 and CDR2 sequences are ENHRY and SYGVKD. CDR3 length: 13 amino acids.

This clone was seen only a few times. The CDR3 here is CASSLRYYGYTF. The CDR3 region has the DNA TGTGCCAGCAGTCTCCGATACTATGGCTACACCTTC. V is TRBV28 and J is TRBJ1-2; D is unresolved. This CDR3 is built from 12 residues. Germline CDR1 and CDR2: MDHEN and SYDVKM. Trimming took off 5 bases at V and 3 bases at J, with 7 bases between the two ends.

This clone was picked up a small number of times. V gene TRBV7-9 combines with J gene TRBJ2-7; D is ambiguous. V was trimmed by 1 base and J by 3 bases, leaving 7 bases between them. This CDR3 is built from 13 residues. In germline, CDR1 is SEHNR, CDR2 FQNEAQ (reference sequence). CDR3 amino acids: CASSLEVIYEQYF. Written as DNA, the CDR3 is TGTGCCAGCAGCTTAGAGGTGATCTACGAGCAGTACTTC.

V and J are TRBV20-1 and TRBJ1-4; D unresolved. V lost 5 bases to trimming and J lost 8 bases, with 6 bases between them. Germline V gives CDR1 DFQATT, CDR2 SNEGSKA (reference sequence). This CDR3 is 10 amino acids long. CDR3 loop: CSALREKLFF. CDR3 DNA: TGCAGTGCTTTACGCGAAAAACTGTTTTTT.

The chain has TRBV30 and TRBJ2-3; 8 positions match TRBD2. In germline, CDR1 is GTSNPN, CDR2 SVGIG (reference sequence). This CDR3 is built from 16 residues. After removal of 1 base from V and 2 bases from J, the junction contained 8 bases not matched to a gene. For the CDR3, the DNA is TGTGCCTGGAGTGGTGGAAGCGGGGGCAACACAGATACGCAGTATTTT. Amino acids: CAWSGGSGGNTDTQYF. Full variable domain (outside the CDR3, taken from reference TRBV30 and TRBJ2-3): SQTIHQWPATLVQPVGSPLSLECTVEGTSNPNLYWYRQAAGRGLQLLFYSVGIGQISSEVPQNLSASRPQDRQFILSSKKLLLSDSGFYLCAWSGGSGGNTDTQYFGPGTRLTVL.

On this clone: Additional DNA sequences in this sample encode the identical CDR3. This chain uses TRBV7-2 with TRBJ2-5; no clear D gene. Germline CDR1 is SGHTA and CDR2 is FQGNSA. CDR3 length: 15 amino acids. Between the trimmed V and J ends, which lost 5 bases and 1 base, there was a span of 14 bases. CDR3 in DNA: TGTGCCAGCAGCCGTGAATTGCAGCGCCAAGAGACCCAGTACTTC. This translates into CASSRELQRQETQYF. Full variable domain (remainder filled in from reference TRBV7-2 and TRBJ2-5): GAGVSQSPSNKVTEKGKDVELRCDPISGHTALYWYRQSLGQGLEFLIYFQGNSAPDKSGLPSDRFSAERTGGSVSTLTIQRTQQEDSAVYLCASSRELQRQETQYFGPGTRLLVL.

A few counts support this clone. The same CDR3 arises from other DNA sequences in this sample as well. The genes are TRBV7-6 and TRBJ2-7, with no clear D. The CDR3 totals 14 residues. The V and J ends lost 0 bases and 2 bases respectively, with 8 bases between them. From germline, CDR1 is SGHVS and CDR2 FNYEAQ. DNA for the CDR3: TGTGCCAGCAGCTTAGCAGGCCTTACCTACGAGCAGTACTTC. Its translation is CASSLAGLTYEQYF. Filled out from reference TRBV7-6 and TRBJ2-7, the complete variable domain reads GAGVSQSPRYKVTKRGQDVALRCDPISGHVSLYWYRQALGQGPEFLTYFNYEAQQDKSGLPNDRFSAERPEGSISTLTIQRTEQRDSAMYRCASSLAGLTYEQYFGPGTRLTVT.

This clone was found a few times. The rearrangement links TRBV2 to TRBJ1-2; tentative D call: TRBD1 (5 bases). CDR1 is SNHLY, CDR2 FYNNEI, per germline. The CDR3 is 14 amino acids. Trimming took off 2 bases at V and 0 bases at J, with 7 bases between the two ends. Here the CDR3 DNA reads TGTGCCAGCAGTGAACAGGGCTCTAACTATGGCTACACCTTC. Encoded protein: CASSEQGSNYGYTF.

V usage is TRBV10-3 and J usage is TRBJ1-6, with a possible D match to TRBD1 (5 bases). This CDR3 is 12 amino acids long. Germline CDR1 reads ENHRY; CDR2 reads SYGVKD. The germline V and J ends were trimmed by 8 bases and 9 bases, with 11 bases remaining between them. The CDR3 sequence: CAIGTSGSPLHF. The CDR3 nucleotides are TGTGCCATCGGGACCTCGGGTTCACCCCTCCACTTT.

The chain has TRBV21-1 and TRBJ2-1; the table calls TRBD2, which could not be checked here. TRBV21-1 is shown as a pseudogene. The CDR3 contains 15 residues. CDR3 bases: TGTGCCAGCAGCTGGGACTACGGGGTCATCGGTGAGCAGTTCTTC. Protein sequence: CASSWDYGVIGEQFF.

The chain couples TRBV7-9 to TRBJ2-1; 10 nucleotides align to TRBD2. Germline V gene lookup returns CDR1 SEHNR and CDR2 FQNEAQ (reference sequence). CDR3 size: 15 residues. J gave up 7 bases and V 6 bases, and 9 bases lay outside the gene matches. The CDR3: CASRTGTSVSNEQFF. Written as DNA, the CDR3 is TGTGCCAGCAGAACCGGGACTAGCGTGTCGAATGAGCAGTTCTTC.

The chain combines TRBV7-9 with TRBJ2-5; 8 bases map to TRBD2. J lost 5 bases, V lost 0 bases, and 5 bases had no gene match. CDR3 length: 15 amino acids. CDR1 and CDR2 (germline): SEHNR, FQNEAQ (reference sequence). This CDR3 reads CASSLAVAGGETQYF. The CDR3 DNA follows: TGTGCCAGCAGCTTAGCGGTTGCGGGAGGCGAGACCCAGTACTTC.

This clone was picked up a small number of times. The chain joins TRBV14 to TRBJ1-6; D is ambiguous. This CDR3 is 14 amino acids long. Germline V gives CDR1 SGHDN, CDR2 FVKESK. With 4 bases removed from V and 11 bases from J, the gap between germline ends came to 15 bases. The CDR3 reads CASSPLRGGPPLHF. CDR3 nucleotides: TGTGCCAGCAGCCCTCTCCGAGGAGGCCCACCCCTCCACTTT.

This clone was detected only a few times. V usage is TRBV2 and J usage is TRBJ2-5; 7 bases map to TRBD2. This CDR3 has 14 amino acids. CDR1 and CDR2 (germline): SNHLY, FYNNEI. The ends lost 4 bases at V and 4 bases at J; junction bases unmatched: 6. CDR3 protein: CASSAGTTGETQYF. The CDR3 nucleotides are TGTGCCAGCAGTGCCGGGACTACCGGAGAGACCCAGTACTTC.

The rearrangement links TRBV15 to TRBJ2-1; D is unclear. The CDR3 loop spans 14 amino acids. CDR1 is LNHNV, CDR2 YYDKDF, per germline (reference sequence). The V gene lost 1 base and the J gene lost 7 bases, with 11 bases spanning the gap. The CDR3 DNA sequence: TGTGCCACCAGCAGAGCAAGGCTCGAGAATGAGCAGTTCTTC. Translated: CATSRARLENEQFF.

This clone occurred a few times. The sample has other DNA sequences that encode this CDR3 too. Here the CDR3 reads CAWGQGQPQHF. The CDR3, as DNA: TGTGCCTGGGGTCAGGGTCAGCCCCAGCATTTT. J is TRBJ1-5 and V is TRBV30; a possible D gene is TRBD1 (5 bases). This CDR3 has 11 amino acids. Trimming shortened V by 5 bases and J by 6 bases, and 8 bases separated the two germline ends. CDR1 is GTSNPN, CDR2 SVGIG, per germline (reference sequence).